Listed here are 31 T cell receptor beta chains from one sample, sequenced in a study of patients and donors after allogeneic stem cell transplantation. TCRdb analysed the RT-PCR reads with MiXCR anew, one entry per CDR3 protein. Of over 350,000 distinct CDR3 sequences listed, 16% were seen once; the top ten hold roughly 7.2%. The specimen sequenced was blood, either unsorted or a sorted T cell fraction (not recorded which). The receptors were gathered from a human donor who was either an allogeneic HSCT recipient or a stem cell or donor lymphocyte infusion donor (not recorded which). It is not recorded whose cells these are; they may come from a transplant donor.

V gene TRBV5-1 combines with J gene TRBJ1-2; 7 positions agree with TRBD1. Losses at the gene ends were 0 bases for V and 5 bases for J; bases not matched to a gene: 4. This CDR3 spans 14 amino acids. Germline V CDR1 and CDR2: SGHRS, YFSETQ. The CDR3 coding sequence is TGCGCCAGCAGCTTGGAGGGGGCGCGGTATGGCTACACCTTC. Protein: CASSLEGARYGYTF. The whole variable domain, remainder taken from reference TRBV5-1 and TRBJ1-2, is KAGVTQTPRYLIKTRGQQVTLSCSPISGHRSVSWYQQTPGQGLQFLFEYFSETQRNKGNFPGRFSGRQFSNSRSEMNVSTLELGDSALYLCASSLEGARYGYTFGSGTRLTVV.

This clonotype came up once. V usage is TRBV5-1 and J usage is TRBJ2-3; 7 bases map to TRBD1. The CDR3 runs to 16 residues. Looked up from germline, CDR1 is SGHRS and CDR2 is YFSETQ. The V segment lost 5 bases and the J segment 12 bases; nucleotides outside the gene matches: 21. CDR3 nucleotide sequence: TGCGCCAGCAGTCCCGGGACAGCACTCCGCCAGGTACAACAGTATTTT. It specifies CASSPGTALRQVQQYF.

This clonotype was seen a few times. V and J are TRBV9 and TRBJ1-1, with D hard to call. Trimming took off 3 bases at V and 1 base at J, with 13 bases between the two ends. This CDR3 region has 15 residues. The germline V gene has CDR1 SGDLS and CDR2 YYNGEE. The CDR3 spells CASSAGRAGNTEAFF. The CDR3 bases are TGTGCCAGCAGCGCGGGAAGGGCGGGGAACACTGAAGCTTTCTTT.

This clonotype came up a few times. The rearrangement links TRBV5-1 to TRBJ2-7; D possibly corresponds to TRBD1 (5 bases). Trimming took 0 bases from V and 2 from J, leaving 12 bases between them. Germline loops: CDR1 SGHRS, CDR2 YFSETQ. The CDR3 loop spans 15 amino acids. In DNA, the CDR3 is TGCGCCAGCAGCTTGGTAAGGGGTAAGGCCTACGAGCAGTACTTC. It codes for CASSLVRGKAYEQYF.

This clonotype was counted a few times. This chain joins TRBV6-2 or TRBV6-3 and TRBJ2-3, with D tentatively TRBD2 (6 bases). The CDR3 length is 20 residues. Trimming took 1 base from V and 4 from J, leaving 27 bases between them. Per germline, CDR1 MNHEY and CDR2 SVGEGT. The CDR3 sequence is CASSYYFPGTRKKKADTQYF. CDR3 in DNA: TGTGCCAGCAGTTACTACTTTCCCGGGACTCGTAAAAAAAAAGCAGATACGCAGTATTTT.

The table lists this clonotype with a few counts. The V and J genes are TRBV20-1 and TRBJ1-2; D remains unclear. Per the germline V gene, CDR1 is DFQATT and CDR2 is SNEGSKA (reference sequence). The V gene lost 1 base and the J gene lost 4 bases, with 22 bases spanning the gap. The CDR3 has 17 amino acids. The CDR3 DNA follows: TGCAGTGCTAGAGGAGAGGGCATGACTACGATGAGCTATGGCTACACCTTC. As protein: CSARGEGMTTMSYGYTF.

This clonotype has just a few counts. The chain recombines TRBV6-5 with TRBJ2-7; D perhaps matches TRBD2 (7 bases). Trimming stripped 3 bases from V and 3 bases from J, with 9 bases between. The CDR3 spans 13 residues. CDR1 and CDR2 from the germline V gene are MNHEY and SVGAGI. The CDR3 loop reads CASSYRGGYEQYF. The DNA for the CDR3 is TGTGCCAGCAGTTATAGGGGGGGCTACGAGCAGTACTTC.

This clonotype turned up a few times. The chain employs TRBV24-1 and TRBJ2-2; TRBD1 agrees at 9 bases. V was clipped by 3 bases and J by 1 base; unmatched bases: 2. This CDR3 is built from 16 residues. CDR1 is KGHDR and CDR2 is SFDVKD in the germline V gene. Written as DNA, the CDR3 is TGTGCCACCAGTGATCCGGGACAGGGGAACACCGGGGAGCTGTTTTTT. Its protein is CATSDPGQGNTGELFF.

J is TRBJ2-1 and V is TRBV11-3, with a tentative D call TRBD2 (5 bases). This CDR3 region has 15 residues. Germline CDR1 is SGHNT and CDR2 is YENEEA. V was cut by 5 bases and J by 7 bases, with 18 bases left in between. The chain's CDR3 is CASSLPGYGLNEQFF. CDR3 nucleotides: TGTGCCAGCAGCCTTCCCGGTTACGGACTGAATGAGCAGTTCTTC.

This clonotype was picked up a small number of times. The gene calls are TRBV5-6 and TRBJ2-1; 10 bases are shared with TRBD1. CDR3 length equals 17 residues. Germline CDR1 SGHDT, CDR2 YYEEEE. V was clipped by 5 bases and J by 6 bases; unmatched bases: 14. The chain's CDR3 is CASRAGQGIGAVNEQFF. CDR3 bases: TGTGCCAGCAGAGCGGGACAGGGGATTGGGGCCGTCAATGAGCAGTTCTTC.

This clonotype was detected only a few times. This chain connects TRBV20-1 to TRBJ2-5; TRBD2 agrees at 7 bases. Germline assignment: CDR1 DFQATT and CDR2 SNEGSKA (reference sequence). V was pared by 6 bases and J by 2 bases, with 18 bases of the junction left unmatched. The length of the CDR3 is 17 residues. The DNA of the CDR3 is TGCAGTGCGGAACTAGCGAGAAGATCGGTTGGGCAAGAGACCCAGTACTTC. It yields the protein CSAELARRSVGQETQYF.

This clonotype occurred many times. The chain couples TRBV4-2 to TRBJ1-1, with unresolved D. The CDR3 consists of 15 residues. V shed 1 base and J shed 1 base, with 10 bases lying between them. Looked up from germline, CDR1 is LGHNA and CDR2 is YNFKEQ. The CDR3 DNA is TGTGCCAGCAGCCAAGGGTCAAAAGCGAACACTGAAGCTTTCTTT. It translates to CASSQGSKANTEAFF.

The gene calls are TRBV5-1 and TRBJ2-3, with D unclear. V lost 1 base and J 4 bases, leaving 7 bases between the germline ends. Germline values: CDR1 SGHRS, CDR2 YFSETQ. This CDR3 is 13 amino acids long. CDR3 nucleotide sequence: TGCGCCAGCAGCTTGAGGGCTTCAGATACGCAGTATTTT. The encoded protein is CASSLRASDTQYF.

This clonotype was found many times. This chain connects TRBV6-4 to TRBJ2-1; a weak D match, TRBD2 (6 bases). V lost 10 bases and J lost 4, with 8 bases in between. In germline, CDR1 is MRHNA, CDR2 SNTAGT. The CDR3 spans 11 residues. CDR3 in DNA: TGTGCCACCGGGACTTACAATGAGCAGTTCTTC. Translating gives CATGTYNEQFF.

This clonotype was recorded a few times. The CDR3 DNA reads as TGCAGTGCTAGAAGGTTAGAGGATACTGAGCAGTTCTTC. Translation: CSARRLEDTEQFF. The V call is TRBV20-1, the J call TRBJ2-1; D unclear. The V end was cut by 2 bases, the J end by 9 bases, with 14 bases between. This CDR3 is 13 amino acids long. Germline assignment: CDR1 DFQATT and CDR2 SNEGSKA (reference sequence).

This clonotype was picked up a small number of times. The chain combines TRBV25-1 with TRBJ1-5; TRBD1 might be the D (6 bases). Germline V lookup: CDR1 MGHDK, CDR2 SYGVNS. The V gene lost 6 bases and the J gene lost 3 bases, with 12 bases spanning the gap. CDR3 length equals 14 residues. This chain's CDR3 is CASRSTGDNQPQHF. The CDR3 nucleotides read TGTGCCAGCAGGTCGACAGGAGACAATCAGCCCCAGCATTTT.

This clonotype was observed a few times. It is unclear where the CDR3 begins or ends on the DNA, so no DNA is shown, and the CDR3 is as TCRdb lists it. This chain joins TRBV20-1 and TRBJ2-2; TRBD2 is taken as the D call from the table, unchecked against the DNA. The CDR3 length is 16 residues, termini included. Per germline, CDR1 DFQATT and CDR2 SNEGSKA (reference sequence). The CDR3 sequence is CSARGLAGRNTGSCFF.

CDR3 sequence: CASSPKKSLALETQYF. DNA of the CDR3: TGTGCCAGCTCACCAAAGAAGTCCTTGGCCCTGGAGACCCAGTACTTC. The chain links TRBV18 to TRBJ2-5; D is ambiguous. Trimming took off 2 bases at V and 5 bases at J, with 18 bases between the two ends. CDR3 length equals 16 residues. Germline CDR1 and CDR2: KGHSH and LQKENI.

V gene TRBV6-1 combines with J gene TRBJ2-3; 8 nucleotides align to TRBD1. V was pared by 7 bases and J by 6 bases, with 15 bases of the junction left unmatched. Germline V gene data show CDR1 as MNHNS and CDR2 as SASEGT. This CDR3 spans 16 amino acids. The CDR3 DNA reads as TGTGCCAGCAACCTTCCGGCACAGGGGGTCCCCGATACGCAGTATTTT. Translation: CASNLPAQGVPDTQYF.

This chain joins TRBV4-1 and TRBJ2-7; D is uncertain. Trimming took off 3 bases at V and 3 bases at J, with 15 bases between the two ends. Germline CDR1 and CDR2: MGHRA and YSYEKL. The CDR3 spans 15 residues. The CDR3 protein is CASSHMDRTFYEQYF. The CDR3 DNA is TGCGCCAGCAGCCATATGGACCGAACCTTCTACGAGCAGTACTTC.

This clonotype came up a few times. The chain combines TRBV9 with TRBJ2-2; D unresolved. This CDR3 spans 14 amino acids. CDR1 and CDR2 from the germline V gene are SGDLS and YYNGEE. Trimming left V 6 bases short and J 2 bases short, with 11 bases between. CDR3 DNA: TGTGCCAGCAAATTTGACCCTAACACCGGGGAGCTGTTTTTT. It yields the protein CASKFDPNTGELFF.

The V and J genes are TRBV15 and TRBJ1-4; D gene uncertain. The CDR3 is 13 amino acids. Per germline, CDR1 LNHNV and CDR2 YYDKDF (reference sequence). Trimming cost V 6 bases and J 8 bases, with 13 bases left between them. DNA for the CDR3: TGTGCCACCAGAGCCGGACGGGGAGAAAAACTGTTTTTT. Translation gives CATRAGRGEKLFF.

This clonotype has a count of ten or more. The gene calls are TRBV20-1 and TRBJ2-7; TRBD2 agrees at 11 bases. The V gene end was trimmed by 2 bases and the J gene end by 5 bases; junction bases not matched to a gene: 8. CDR3 size: 15 residues. Germline-derived CDR1 and CDR2 are DFQATT and SNEGSKA (reference sequence). The chain's CDR3 is CSARLAGGPDHEQYF. CDR3 nucleotides: TGCAGTGCTAGATTAGCGGGAGGGCCTGACCACGAGCAGTACTTC.

Only a few counts were recorded for this clonotype. J is TRBJ2-5 and V is TRBV5-4; D may be TRBD1 (5 bases). There are 14 residues in the CDR3. Germline CDR1 reads SGHNT; CDR2 reads YYREEE (reference sequence). V was trimmed by 0 bases and J by 1 base, leaving 7 bases between them. The CDR3 coding sequence is TGTGCCAGCAGCTTGGGACAGCTCCAAGAGACCCAGTACTTC. This sequence encodes CASSLGQLQETQYF.

This clonotype was found a few times. The rearrangement uses TRBV5-1 and TRBJ2-2; 10 positions match TRBD1. Looked up from germline, CDR1 is SGHRS and CDR2 is YFSETQ. V lost 0 bases, J lost 7 bases, and 6 bases stayed unmatched. CDR3 length equals 16 residues. The CDR3 DNA is TGCGCCAGCAGCTTGGCCGGACAGGGGGGGGTCGGGGAGCTGTTTTTT. It is translated as CASSLAGQGGVGELFF.

This clonotype was seen only a few times. The chain carries TRBV11-3 and TRBJ2-2; 7 nucleotides match TRBD2. CDR3 length: 16 amino acids. V was pared by 1 base and J by 5 bases, with 7 bases of the junction left unmatched. The V gene's germline CDR1 is SGHNT and CDR2 YENEEA. The DNA of the CDR3 is TGTGCCAGCAGCTTAGCCGGACTAGTAAGGACCGGGGAGCTGTTTTTT. Its translation: CASSLAGLVRTGELFF.

The sample holds a few counts of this clonotype. J is TRBJ1-6 and V is TRBV12-3 or TRBV12-4; D not certain. The CDR3 length is 16 residues. V lost 6 bases and J 0 bases, leaving 12 bases between the germline ends. The CDR3 spells CASSPHFSSYNSPLHF. CDR3 in DNA: TGTGCCAGCAGCCCCCACTTTAGCTCCTATAATTCACCCCTCCACTTT.

This clonotype was picked up many times. This chain links TRBV9 with TRBJ2-3; D perhaps matches TRBD1 (6 bases). The CDR3 consists of 15 residues. V lost 3 bases, J lost 0 bases, and 11 bases lay in between. From germline, CDR1 is SGDLS and CDR2 YYNGEE. For the CDR3, the DNA is TGTGCCAGCAGCGCTAGGGGACACAGCACAGATACGCAGTATTTT. Translating it yields CASSARGHSTDTQYF.

The J gene is TRBJ2-3, the V gene TRBV12-3 or TRBV12-4; D may be TRBD1 (5 bases). The V end was cut by 3 bases, the J end by 6 bases, with 16 bases between. The CDR3 spans 15 residues. This CDR3 is CASSFQDTALDTQYF. In nucleotides, the CDR3 is TGTGCCAGCAGTTTTCAGGACACCGCCTTGGATACGCAGTATTTT.

This clonotype was counted at least ten times. The chain recombines TRBV29-1 with TRBJ2-7, with D possibly TRBD1 on 6 matching bases. Between the trimmed V and J ends, which lost 6 bases and 0 bases, there was a span of 9 bases. The CDR3 length is 12 residues. Germline values: CDR1 SQVTM, CDR2 ANQGSEA. CDR3 in DNA: TGCAGCGTGCCAGGGGCCTCCTACGAGCAGTACTTC. The encoded protein is CSVPGASYEQYF.

Many counts were recorded for this clonotype. The chain has TRBV12-3 or TRBV12-4 and TRBJ2-5; 9 nucleotides line up with TRBD2. V gave up 7 bases and J gave up 1 base; unmatched junction bases: 7. The CDR3 runs 15 residues. As DNA, the CDR3 is TGTGCCAGCAATCAACTAGCGGGTCCCCAAGAGACCCAGTACTTC. Translating gives CASNQLAGPQETQYF.